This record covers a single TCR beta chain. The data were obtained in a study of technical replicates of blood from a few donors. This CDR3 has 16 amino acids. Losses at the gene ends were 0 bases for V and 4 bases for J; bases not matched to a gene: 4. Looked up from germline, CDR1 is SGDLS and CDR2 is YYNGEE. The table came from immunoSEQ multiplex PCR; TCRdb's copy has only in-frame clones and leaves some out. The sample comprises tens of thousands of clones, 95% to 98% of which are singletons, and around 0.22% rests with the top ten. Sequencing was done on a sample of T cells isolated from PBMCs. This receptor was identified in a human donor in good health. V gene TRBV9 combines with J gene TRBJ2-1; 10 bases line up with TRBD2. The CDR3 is CASSVGTSGKYNEQFF. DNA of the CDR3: TGTGCCAGCAGCGTAGGGACTAGCGGCAAGTACAATGAGCAGTTCTTC.